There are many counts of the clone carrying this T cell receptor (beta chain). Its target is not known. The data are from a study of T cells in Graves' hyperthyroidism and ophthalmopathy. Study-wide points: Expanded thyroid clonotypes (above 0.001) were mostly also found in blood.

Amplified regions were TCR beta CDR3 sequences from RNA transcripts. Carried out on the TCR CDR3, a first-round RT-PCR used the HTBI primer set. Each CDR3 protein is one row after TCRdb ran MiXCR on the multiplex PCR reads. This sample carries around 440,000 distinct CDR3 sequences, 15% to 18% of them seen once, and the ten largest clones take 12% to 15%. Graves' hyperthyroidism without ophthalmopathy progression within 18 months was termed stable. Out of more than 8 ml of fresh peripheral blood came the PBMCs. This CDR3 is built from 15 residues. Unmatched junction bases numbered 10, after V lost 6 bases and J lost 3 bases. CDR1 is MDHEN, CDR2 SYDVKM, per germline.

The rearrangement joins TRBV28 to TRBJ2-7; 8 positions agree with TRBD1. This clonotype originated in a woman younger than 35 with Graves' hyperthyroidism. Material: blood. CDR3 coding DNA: TGTGCCAGCAGACCTACAGGGGGTTGGGGCTACGAGCAGTACTTC. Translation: CASRPTGGWGYEQYF.